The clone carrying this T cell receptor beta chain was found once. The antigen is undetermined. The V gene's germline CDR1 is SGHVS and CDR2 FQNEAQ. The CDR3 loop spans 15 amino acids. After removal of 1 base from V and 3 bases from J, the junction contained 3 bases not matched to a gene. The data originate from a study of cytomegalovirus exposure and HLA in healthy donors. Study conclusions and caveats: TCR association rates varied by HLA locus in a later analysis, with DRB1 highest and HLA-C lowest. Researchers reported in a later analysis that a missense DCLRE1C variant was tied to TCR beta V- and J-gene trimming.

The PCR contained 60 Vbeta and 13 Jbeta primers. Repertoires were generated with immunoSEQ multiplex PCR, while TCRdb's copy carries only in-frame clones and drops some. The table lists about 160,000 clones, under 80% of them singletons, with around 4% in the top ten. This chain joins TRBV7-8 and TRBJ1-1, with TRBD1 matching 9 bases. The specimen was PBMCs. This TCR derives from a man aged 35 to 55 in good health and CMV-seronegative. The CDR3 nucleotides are TGTGCCAGCAGCTTAGAATGGACAGGGGACACTGAAGCTTTCTTT. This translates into CASSLEWTGDTEAFF.